The 14 T cell receptor beta chains given below trace back to one sample, sequenced in a study of OX40 agonist ivuxolimab in advanced cancers. TCRdb's copy holds only in-frame clones and misses some; the assay was immunoSEQ multiplex PCR. Of 38,000 or so clones in the sample, roughly 86% are singletons; the top ten hold 3.5% to 4%. The input for sequencing was CD4+ or CD8+ T cells sorted from blood, taken in a trial of the OX40 agonist ivuxolimab. The receptors come from an adult with an advanced solid tumor such as melanoma, head and neck, liver or kidney cancer.

V usage is TRBV2 and J usage is TRBJ1-4; D is possibly TRBD1 (5 bases). V was clipped by 4 bases and J by 8 bases, with 14 bases between them. The CDR3 is made up of 14 amino acids. Per the germline V gene, CDR1 is SNHLY and CDR2 is FYNNEI. CDR3 bases: TGTGCCAGCAGTGGCGGCAGGGCGGGGGAAAAACTGTTTTTT. Residues: CASSGGRAGEKLFF.

This clone was picked up one time. The genes are TRBV4-1 and TRBJ1-2; 9 bases align to TRBD1. The CDR3 covers 13 residues. Germline lookup yields CDR1 MGHRA and CDR2 YSYEKL. The V gene end was trimmed by 5 bases and the J gene end by 8 bases; junction bases not matched to a gene: 6. The CDR3 DNA reads as TGCGCCAGCAGCAGGGGACAGGGAGAGGGCTACACCTTC. It specifies CASSRGQGEGYTF.

The V call is TRBV29-1, the J call TRBJ1-2, with D tentatively TRBD1 (5 bases). V was cut by 4 bases and J by 10 bases, with 16 bases left in between. The germline gives CDR1 SQVTM, CDR2 ANQGSEA. The CDR3 is 12 amino acids. The DNA for the CDR3 is TGCAGCGTTGGTCTCAGGGCGGCGCACTACACCTTC. This sequence encodes CSVGLRAAHYTF.

V gene TRBV11-3 combines with J gene TRBJ2-1; D remains ambiguous. The CDR3 contains 11 residues. Trimming removed 1 base from V and 15 bases from J, with 10 bases in between. Germline CDR1 and CDR2: SGHNT and YENEEA. Written as DNA, the CDR3 is TGTGCCAGCAGCTTAGGTAGGGAAGGGTTCTTC. Its translation is CASSLGREGFF.

This clone was found a few times. Here the CDR3 reads CASSVGGGLSGANVLTF. The CDR3 bases are TGTGCCAGCAGCGTAGGAGGGGGCCTCTCTGGGGCCAACGTCCTGACTTTC. This sequence joins TRBV9 and TRBJ2-6; 7 bases are shared with TRBD1. Unmatched junction bases numbered 3, after V lost 0 bases and J lost 0 bases. This CDR3 is built from 17 residues. The germline V gene has CDR1 SGDLS and CDR2 YYNGEE.

Worth noting for this clone: The sample carries other DNA sequences with the same CDR3. This sequence joins TRBV20-1 and TRBJ2-7; 10 bases map to TRBD1. CDR1 is DFQATT, CDR2 SNEGSKA, per germline (reference sequence). This CDR3 contains 10 residues. V lost 5 bases, J lost 9 bases, and 1 base stayed unmatched. The CDR3 DNA follows: TGCAGTGCTGGGGACAGGGGGCAGTACTTC. Protein product: CSAGDRGQYF.

The chain is built from TRBV30 and TRBJ2-7; 7 nucleotides line up with TRBD2. V was clipped by 6 bases and J by 5 bases; unmatched bases: 10. CDR1 GTSNPN and CDR2 SVGIG come from the germline V gene (reference sequence). The CDR3 is 13 amino acids. CDR3 in amino acids: CACRRGENHEQYF. The CDR3 coding sequence is TGTGCCTGTCGACGGGGGGAGAACCACGAGCAGTACTTC.

Here the CDR3 DNA reads TGTGCCAGTAGTCCCGGGACAGGGGAGGGCTACACCTTC. Translating gives CASSPGTGEGYTF. The rearrangement links TRBV19 to TRBJ1-2, with TRBD1 identical over 10 bases. The germline V gene has CDR1 LNHDA and CDR2 SQIVND (reference sequence). The CDR3 has 13 amino acids. V dropped 5 bases and J dropped 8; count of bases not matched to a gene: 5.

The V and J genes are TRBV7-3 and TRBJ2-7; 13 bases align to TRBD2. The CDR3 has 14 residues. Per germline, CDR1 SGHTA and CDR2 FQGTGA. The V and J ends lost 5 bases and 7 bases, in that order; junction bases with no gene match: 5. CDR3 residues: CASSAGGLAGEQYF. In DNA form, the CDR3 reads TGTGCCAGCAGCGCAGGGGGACTAGCGGGAGAGCAGTACTTC.

This chain uses TRBV7-9 with TRBJ1-1, with unresolved D. The CDR3 consists of 12 residues. Germline lookup yields CDR1 SEHNR and CDR2 FQNEAQ (reference sequence). V lost 2 bases to trimming and J lost 7 bases, with 8 bases between them. CDR3 protein: CASSLSISEAFF. The CDR3 DNA reads as TGTGCCAGCAGCTTAAGTATCAGTGAAGCTTTCTTT.

This clone was seen more than once but under ten times. This chain connects TRBV5-6 to TRBJ2-3; 15 bases are a match to TRBD2. The germline V gene encodes CDR1 SGHDT and CDR2 YYEEEE. This CDR3 is built from 18 residues. The V and J ends lost 1 base and 6 bases, in that order; junction bases with no gene match: 9. The CDR3: CASSLYLRTSGGVDTQYF. CDR3 DNA: TGTGCCAGCAGCTTGTATTTGCGGACTAGCGGGGGGGTGGATACGCAGTATTTT.

V is TRBV2 and J is TRBJ2-7; a possible D gene is TRBD2 (5 bases). The CDR3 length is 13 residues. Germline values: CDR1 SNHLY, CDR2 FYNNEI. Trimming shortened V by 8 bases and J by 5 bases, and 16 bases separated the two germline ends. The CDR3 nucleotides are TGTGCCAGCCAGGAGGACCTTCGGGACGAGCAGTACTTC. This translates into CASQEDLRDEQYF.

Only a few counts were recorded for this clone. The V gene is TRBV27, the J gene TRBJ2-7, with TRBD1 matching over 10 bases. CDR1 is MNHEY, CDR2 SMNVEV, per germline (reference sequence). The length of the CDR3 is 15 residues. The ends lost 4 bases at V and 7 bases at J; junction bases unmatched: 10. The chain's CDR3 is CASSSGRDRGREQYF. The DNA of the CDR3 is TGTGCCAGCAGTTCGGGCCGGGACAGGGGTAGGGAGCAGTACTTC.

The chain carries TRBV28 and TRBJ1-2, with 7 bases fitting TRBD1. The germline V gene has CDR1 MDHEN and CDR2 SYDVKM. The V and J ends lost 3 bases and 4 bases, in that order; junction bases with no gene match: 2. The length of the CDR3 is 13 residues. The CDR3 spells CASSFQGGYGYTF. The CDR3 DNA follows: TGTGCCAGCAGTTTTCAGGGGGGCTATGGCTACACCTTC.